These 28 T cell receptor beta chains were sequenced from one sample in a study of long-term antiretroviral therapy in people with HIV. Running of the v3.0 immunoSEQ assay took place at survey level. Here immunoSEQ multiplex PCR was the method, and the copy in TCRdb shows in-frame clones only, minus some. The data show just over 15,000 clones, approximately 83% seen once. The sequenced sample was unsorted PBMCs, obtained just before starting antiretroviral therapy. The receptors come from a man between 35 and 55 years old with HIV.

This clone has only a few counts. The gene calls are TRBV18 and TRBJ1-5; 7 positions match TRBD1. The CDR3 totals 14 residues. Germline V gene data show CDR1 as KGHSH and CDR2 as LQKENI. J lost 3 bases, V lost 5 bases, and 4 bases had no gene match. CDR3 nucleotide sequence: TGTGCCAGCTCATCAGGGACAGTCAATCAGCCCCAGCATTTT. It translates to CASSSGTVNQPQHF.

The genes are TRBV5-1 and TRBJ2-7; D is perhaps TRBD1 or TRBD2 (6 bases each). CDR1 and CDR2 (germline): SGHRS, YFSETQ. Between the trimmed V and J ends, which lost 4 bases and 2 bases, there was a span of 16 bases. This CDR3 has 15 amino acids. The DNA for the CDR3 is TGCGCCAGCAGCCCCGGGACTGGGGGGCCCTACGAGCAGTACTTC. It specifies CASSPGTGGPYEQYF.

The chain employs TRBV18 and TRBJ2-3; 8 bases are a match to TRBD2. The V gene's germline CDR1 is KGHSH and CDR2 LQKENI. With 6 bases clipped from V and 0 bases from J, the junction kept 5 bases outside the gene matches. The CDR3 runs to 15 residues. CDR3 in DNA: TGTGCCAGCTCCCCCCAGCGGGGGAGCACAGATACGCAGTATTTT. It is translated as CASSPQRGSTDTQYF.

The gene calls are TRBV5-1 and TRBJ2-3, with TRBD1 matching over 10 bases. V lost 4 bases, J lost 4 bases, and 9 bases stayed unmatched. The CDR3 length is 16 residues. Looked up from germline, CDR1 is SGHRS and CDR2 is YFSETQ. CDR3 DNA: TGCGCCAGCAGCGCTAGACAGGGGGCATCCGCAGATACGCAGTATTTT. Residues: CASSARQGASADTQYF.

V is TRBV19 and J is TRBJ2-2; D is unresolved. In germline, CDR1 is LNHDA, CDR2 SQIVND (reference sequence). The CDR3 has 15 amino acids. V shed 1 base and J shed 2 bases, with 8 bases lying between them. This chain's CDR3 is CASSIVPTNTGELFF. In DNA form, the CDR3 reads TGTGCCAGTAGTATAGTTCCCACCAACACCGGGGAGCTGTTTTTT.

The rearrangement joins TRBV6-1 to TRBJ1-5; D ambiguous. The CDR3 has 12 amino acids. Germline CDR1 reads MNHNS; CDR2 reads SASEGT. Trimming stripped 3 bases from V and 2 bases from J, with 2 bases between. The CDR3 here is CASSEGNQPQHF. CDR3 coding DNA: TGTGCCAGCAGTGAGGGCAATCAGCCCCAGCATTTT.

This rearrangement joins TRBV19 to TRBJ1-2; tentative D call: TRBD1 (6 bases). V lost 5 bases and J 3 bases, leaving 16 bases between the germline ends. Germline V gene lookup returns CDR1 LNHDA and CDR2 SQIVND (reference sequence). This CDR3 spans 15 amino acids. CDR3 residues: CASSRPGGRDYGYTF. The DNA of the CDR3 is TGTGCCAGTAGTCGTCCGGGGGGGCGCGACTATGGCTACACCTTC. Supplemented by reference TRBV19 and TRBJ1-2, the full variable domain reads DGGITQSPKYLFRKEGQNVTLSCEQNLNHDAMYWYRQDPGQGLRLIYYSQIVNDFQKGDIAEGYSVSREKKESFPLTVTSAQKNPTAFYLCASSRPGGRDYGYTFGSGTRLTVV.

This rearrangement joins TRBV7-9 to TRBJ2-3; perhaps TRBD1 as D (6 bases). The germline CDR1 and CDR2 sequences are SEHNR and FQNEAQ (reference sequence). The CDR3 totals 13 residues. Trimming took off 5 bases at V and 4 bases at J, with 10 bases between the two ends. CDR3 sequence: CASSLDSPDTQYF. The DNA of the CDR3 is TGTGCCAGCAGCCTGGACAGTCCAGATACGCAGTATTTT.

The CDR3 DNA follows: TGTGCCTGGACTCGGGACAGGGGGATCGGCTACACCTTC. Its translation: CAWTRDRGIGYTF. The chain couples TRBV30 to TRBJ1-2, with 11 bases fitting TRBD1. The V and J ends lost 4 bases and 8 bases, in that order; junction bases with no gene match: 6. The CDR3 consists of 13 residues. Germline V gene data show CDR1 as GTSNPN and CDR2 as SVGIG (reference sequence). Using reference TRBV30 and TRBJ1-2 for the parts outside the CDR3, the full variable domain is SQTIHQWPATLVQPVGSPLSLECTVEGTSNPNLYWYRQAAGRGLQLLFYSVGIGQISSEVPQNLSASRPQDRQFILSSKKLLLSDSGFYLCAWTRDRGIGYTFGSGTRLTVV.

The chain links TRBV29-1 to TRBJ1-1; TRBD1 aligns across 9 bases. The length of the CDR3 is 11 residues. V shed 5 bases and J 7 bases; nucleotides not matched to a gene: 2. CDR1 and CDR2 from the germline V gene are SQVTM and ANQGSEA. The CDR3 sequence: CSVKGQGEAFF. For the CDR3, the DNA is TGCAGCGTTAAGGGACAGGGTGAAGCTTTCTTT.

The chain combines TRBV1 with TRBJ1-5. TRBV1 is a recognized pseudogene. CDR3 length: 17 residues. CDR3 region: CTSSQEGGPRRNQPQHF. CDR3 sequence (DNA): TGCACCAGCAGCCAAGAAGGGGGGCCCCGACGCAATCAGCCCCAGCATTTT.

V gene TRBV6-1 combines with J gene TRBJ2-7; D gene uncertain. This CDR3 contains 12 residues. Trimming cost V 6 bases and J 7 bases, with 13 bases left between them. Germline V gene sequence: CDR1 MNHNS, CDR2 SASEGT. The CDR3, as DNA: TGTGCCAGCAGCGTGATTTTAAATGAGCAGTACTTC. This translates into CASSVILNEQYF.

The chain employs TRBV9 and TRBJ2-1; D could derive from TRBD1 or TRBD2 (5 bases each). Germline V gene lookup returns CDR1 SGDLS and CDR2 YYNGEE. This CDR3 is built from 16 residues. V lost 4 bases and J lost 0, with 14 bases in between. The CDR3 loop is CASSISTGTSYNEQFF. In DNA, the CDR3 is TGTGCCAGCAGCATCTCCACCGGGACCTCCTACAATGAGCAGTTCTTC.

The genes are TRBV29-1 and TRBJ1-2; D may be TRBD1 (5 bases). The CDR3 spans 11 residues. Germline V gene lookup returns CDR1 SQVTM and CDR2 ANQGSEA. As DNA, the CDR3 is TGCAGGGCGGGGCAGGACTATGGCTACACCTTC. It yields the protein CRAGQDYGYTF.

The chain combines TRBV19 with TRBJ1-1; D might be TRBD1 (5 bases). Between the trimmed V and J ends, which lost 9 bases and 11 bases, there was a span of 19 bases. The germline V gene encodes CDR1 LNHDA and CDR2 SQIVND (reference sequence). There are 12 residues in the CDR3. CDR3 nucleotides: TGTGCCAGCTCAGGCCACAGGACCCGGGCTTTCTTT. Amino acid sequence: CASSGHRTRAFF.

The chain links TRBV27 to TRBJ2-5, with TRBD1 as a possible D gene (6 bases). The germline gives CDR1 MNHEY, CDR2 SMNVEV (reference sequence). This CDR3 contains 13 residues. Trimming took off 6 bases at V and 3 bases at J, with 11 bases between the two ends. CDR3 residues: CASRGAGEETQYF. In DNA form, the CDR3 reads TGTGCCAGCAGAGGGGCAGGGGAAGAGACCCAGTACTTC.

CDR3 sequence: CASSQPGPTGLYYGYTF. The CDR3 DNA is TGCGCCAGCAGCCAACCCGGACCGACAGGTCTCTATTATGGCTACACCTTC. The chain uses TRBV4-1 and TRBJ1-2; D is perhaps TRBD1 (6 bases). V lost 2 bases and J lost 5, with 21 bases in between. The CDR3 extends over 17 amino acids. Germline V gene lookup returns CDR1 MGHRA and CDR2 YSYEKL.

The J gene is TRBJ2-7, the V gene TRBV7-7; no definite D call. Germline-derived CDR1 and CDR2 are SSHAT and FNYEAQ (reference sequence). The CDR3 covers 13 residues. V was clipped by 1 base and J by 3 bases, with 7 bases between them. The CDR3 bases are TGTGCCAGCAGCTTAGGGCGAAACTACGAGCAGTACTTC. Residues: CASSLGRNYEQYF.

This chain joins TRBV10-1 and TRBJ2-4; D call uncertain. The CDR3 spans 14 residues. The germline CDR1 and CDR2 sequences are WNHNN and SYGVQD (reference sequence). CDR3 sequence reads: CVNLWRLAKNIQYF. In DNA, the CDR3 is TGCGTTAACCTTTGGAGACTAGCCAAAAACATTCAGTACTTC.

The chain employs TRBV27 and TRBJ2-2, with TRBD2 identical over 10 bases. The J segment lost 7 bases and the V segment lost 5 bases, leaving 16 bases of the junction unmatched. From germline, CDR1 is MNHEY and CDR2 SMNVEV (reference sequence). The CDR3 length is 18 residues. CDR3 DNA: TGTGCCAGCAGTCATCGTAAGCGGGAGGGTTTTCGGGGCGGGGAGCTGTTTTTT. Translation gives CASSHRKREGFRGGELFF.

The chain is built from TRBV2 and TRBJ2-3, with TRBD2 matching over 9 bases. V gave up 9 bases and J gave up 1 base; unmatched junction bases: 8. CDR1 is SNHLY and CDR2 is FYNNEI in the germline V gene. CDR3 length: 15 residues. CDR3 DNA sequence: TGTGCCAGTCGAATTAGCGGGGGCCGCACAGATACGCAGTATTTT. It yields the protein CASRISGGRTDTQYF.

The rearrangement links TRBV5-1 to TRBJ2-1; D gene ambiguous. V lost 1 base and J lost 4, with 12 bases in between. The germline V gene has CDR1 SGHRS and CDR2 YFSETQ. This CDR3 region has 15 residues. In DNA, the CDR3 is TGCGCCAGCAGCTTGACCCCCGCCTCTTACAATGAGCAGTTCTTC. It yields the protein CASSLTPASYNEQFF.

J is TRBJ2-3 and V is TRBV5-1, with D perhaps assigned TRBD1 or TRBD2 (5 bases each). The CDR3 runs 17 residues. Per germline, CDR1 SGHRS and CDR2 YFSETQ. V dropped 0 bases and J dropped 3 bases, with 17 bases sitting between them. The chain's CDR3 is CASSLVSPGPETDTQYF. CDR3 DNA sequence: TGCGCCAGCAGCTTGGTCTCGCCGGGGCCGGAAACAGATACGCAGTATTTT.

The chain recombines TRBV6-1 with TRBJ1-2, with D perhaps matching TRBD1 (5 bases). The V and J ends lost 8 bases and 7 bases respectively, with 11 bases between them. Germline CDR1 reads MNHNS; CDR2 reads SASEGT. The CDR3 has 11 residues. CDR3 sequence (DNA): TGTGCCAGCGCTTTCCAGGGTGGCTACACCTTC. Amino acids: CASAFQGGYTF.

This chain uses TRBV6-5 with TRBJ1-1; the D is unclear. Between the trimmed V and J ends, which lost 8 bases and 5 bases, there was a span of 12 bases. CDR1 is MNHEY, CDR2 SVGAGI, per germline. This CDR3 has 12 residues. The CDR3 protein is CASYPGGTEAFF. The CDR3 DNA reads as TGTGCCAGCTACCCAGGAGGAACTGAAGCTTTCTTT.

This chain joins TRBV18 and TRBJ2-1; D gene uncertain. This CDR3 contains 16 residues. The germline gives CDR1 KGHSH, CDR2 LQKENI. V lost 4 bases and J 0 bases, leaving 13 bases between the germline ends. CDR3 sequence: CASSLVVGSSYNEQFF. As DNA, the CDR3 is TGTGCCAGCTCACTCGTCGTGGGTAGCTCCTACAATGAGCAGTTCTTC. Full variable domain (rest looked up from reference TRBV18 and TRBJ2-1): NAGVMQNPRHLVRRRGQEARLRCSPMKGHSHVYWYRQLPEEGLKFMVYLQKENIIDESGMPKERFSAEFPKEGPSILRIQQVVRGDSAAYFCASSLVVGSSYNEQFFGPGTRLTVL.

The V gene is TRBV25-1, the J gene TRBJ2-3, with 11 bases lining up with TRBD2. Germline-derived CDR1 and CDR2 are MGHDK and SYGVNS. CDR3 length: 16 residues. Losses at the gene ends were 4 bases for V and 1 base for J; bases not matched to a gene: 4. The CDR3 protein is CASSGLAGGGTDTQYF. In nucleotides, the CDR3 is TGTGCCAGCAGTGGGCTAGCGGGAGGCGGCACAGATACGCAGTATTTT.

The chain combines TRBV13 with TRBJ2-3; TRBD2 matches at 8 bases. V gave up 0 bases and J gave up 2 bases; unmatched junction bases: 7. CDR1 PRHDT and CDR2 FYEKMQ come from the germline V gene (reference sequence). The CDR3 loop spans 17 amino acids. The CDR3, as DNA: TGTGCCAGCAGCTTAGGCCTTCGCGGGGGGACCACAGATACGCAGTATTTT. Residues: CASSLGLRGGTTDTQYF. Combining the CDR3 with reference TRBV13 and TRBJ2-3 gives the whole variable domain AAGVIQSPRHLIKEKRETATLKCYPIPRHDTVYWYQQGPGQDPQFLISFYEKMQSDKGSIPDRFSAQQFSDYHSELNMSSLELGDSALYFCASSLGLRGGTTDTQYFGPGTRLTVL.